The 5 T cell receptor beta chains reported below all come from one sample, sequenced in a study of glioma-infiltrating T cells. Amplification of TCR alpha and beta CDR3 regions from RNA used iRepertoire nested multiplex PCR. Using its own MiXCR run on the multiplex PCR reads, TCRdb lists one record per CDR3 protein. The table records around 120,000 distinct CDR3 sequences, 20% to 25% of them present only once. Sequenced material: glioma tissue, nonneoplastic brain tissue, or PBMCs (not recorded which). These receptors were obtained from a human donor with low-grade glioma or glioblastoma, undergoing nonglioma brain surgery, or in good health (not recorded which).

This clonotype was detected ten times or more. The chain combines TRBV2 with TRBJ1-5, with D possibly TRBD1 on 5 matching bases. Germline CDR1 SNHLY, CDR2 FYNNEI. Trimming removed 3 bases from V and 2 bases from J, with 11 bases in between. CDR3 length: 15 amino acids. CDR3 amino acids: CASSDQGVGNQPQHF. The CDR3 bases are TGTGCCAGCAGTGATCAAGGGGTAGGCAATCAGCCCCAGCATTTT. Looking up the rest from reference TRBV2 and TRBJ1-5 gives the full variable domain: EPEVTQTPSHQVTQMGQEVILRCVPISNHLYFYWYRQILGQKVEFLVSFYNNEISEKSEIFDDQFSVERPDGSNFTLKIRSTKLEDSAMYFCASSDQGVGNQPQHFGDGTRLSIL.

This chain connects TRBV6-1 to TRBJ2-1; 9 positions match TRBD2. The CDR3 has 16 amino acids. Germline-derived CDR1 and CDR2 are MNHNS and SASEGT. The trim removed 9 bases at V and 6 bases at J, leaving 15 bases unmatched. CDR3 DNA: TGTGCCAGTACTTCGCTGCGACCAGCGGGGGGCAATGAGCAGTTCTTC. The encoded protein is CASTSLRPAGGNEQFF.

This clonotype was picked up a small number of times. CDR3 bases: TGTGCCAGCAGTACCATCCTCTACGAGCAGTACGTC. It translates to CASSTILYEQYV. The chain couples TRBV2 to TRBJ2-7; D unresolved. Germline values: CDR1 SNHLY, CDR2 FYNNEI. CDR3 length equals 12 residues. V lost 5 bases and J lost 3, with 8 bases in between.

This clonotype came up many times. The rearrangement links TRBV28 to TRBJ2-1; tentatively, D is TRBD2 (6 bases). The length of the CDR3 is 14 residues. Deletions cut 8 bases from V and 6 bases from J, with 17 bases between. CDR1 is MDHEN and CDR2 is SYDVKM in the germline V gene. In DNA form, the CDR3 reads TGTGCCAGCTTCCTTGCCGGGGGAAGCAATGAGCAGTTCTTC. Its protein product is CASFLAGGSNEQFF.

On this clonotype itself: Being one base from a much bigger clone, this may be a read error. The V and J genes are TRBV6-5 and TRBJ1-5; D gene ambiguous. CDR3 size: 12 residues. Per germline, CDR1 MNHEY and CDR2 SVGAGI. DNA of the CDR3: TGTGCCAGCAGTTCGCCAAATCAGCCCCAGCGTTTT. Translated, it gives CASSSPNQPQRF.